This TCR beta chain was sequenced during a study of T cells expressing NK-cell markers (dated by TCRdb to about 2020). Study-level background: Three sorted T-cell subsets (CD3+CD56+NKG2C+, CD3+CD56+NKG2C- and CD3+CD56-NKG2C+) from fewer than 10 donors had their TCR beta-chain repertoires profiled. The libraries were sequenced on Illumina HiSeq 2000/2500, MiSeq or NextSeq, producing 2 x 150 bp reads. Seven of the eight sequenced donors were HCMV-seropositive and one was HCMV-seronegative. The eight sequenced donors were randomly selected healthy volunteers, three men and five women.

Including cysteine and phenylalanine, the CDR3 has 15 amino acids. A DNA sequence was not provided. According to the germline V gene, CDR1 reads SGDLS and CDR2 reads YYNGEE. To determine HCMV serostatus, a commercial ELISA kit was used to detect HCMV-specific IgG in serum. Ficoll density gradient centrifugation was used to isolate peripheral blood mononuclear cells from blood. As regards this clonotype: The antigen this receptor binds is unknown.

Broad study findings and their caveats: Whether the expanded NKG2C-expressing T cell clones were specific for HCMV antigens remained unclear. Those dominant clonotypes were again the most abundant among CD3+CD56-NKG2C+ cells in a handful of donors, at about 25-60.1%. In over five donors, the dominant CD3+CD56+NKG2C+ clonotypes were found to rank among the top 10 CD8+ clonotypes and to make up about 1.0-7.5% of CD8+ T cells.

Sequencing was performed on an Illumina HiSeq 2000. 5'RACE template switching, by which a universal primer site and unique molecular identifiers were added, was used to make TCR beta cDNA libraries. Priming for cDNA synthesis came from the TCR beta constant segment, and two successive PCR amplification steps followed. The paper's data handling went like this. Reads were demultiplexed and grouped by UMI with MIGEC, and clonotypes were assembled and quantified with MiTCR. Only TCR cDNA sequences supported by at least two reads were kept to exclude erroneous sequences. The tcR package was used for downstream repertoire analysis, with clonotypes matched between fractions based on CDR3 nucleotide sequence plus V segment. VDJmatch was used to annotate antigen specificity against VDJdb, with one amino acid substitution allowed in CDR3. After the reads were reprocessed by TCRdb, one entry was made per CDR3 protein sequence, with no DNA. The V and J calls here are based on TCRdb, not the publication. For this sample, the table gives 500,000 or so distinct CDR3 sequences. The ten largest clonotypes hold around 4% of the sample.

The V gene is TRBV9 and the J gene is TRBJ2-1; the D call from TCRdb, TRBD1, cannot be confirmed without DNA. Sequencing used blood T cells: a sorted CD56 or NKG2C T cell subset, CD4+ or CD8+ T cells, or bulk PBMC T cells (not recorded which). This receptor was obtained from a man aged 18 to 30 in good health. Donor details come from another sample of the same person, matched by shared clones. The CDR3 corresponds to CASSVASAPEYAQFF.